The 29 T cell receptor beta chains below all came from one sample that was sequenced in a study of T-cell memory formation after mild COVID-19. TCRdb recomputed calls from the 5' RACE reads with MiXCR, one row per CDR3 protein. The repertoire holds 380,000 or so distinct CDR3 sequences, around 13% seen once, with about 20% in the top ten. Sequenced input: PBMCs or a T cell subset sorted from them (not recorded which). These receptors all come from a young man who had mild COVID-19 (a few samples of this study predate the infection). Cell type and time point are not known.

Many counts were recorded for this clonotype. The chain's CDR3 is CASSLRGVGTGELFF. For the CDR3, the DNA is TGTGCCAGCAGTTTAAGGGGGGTTGGCACCGGGGAGCTGTTTTTT. The genes are TRBV12-3 or TRBV12-4 and TRBJ2-2; D may be TRBD1 or TRBD2 (6 bases each). The CDR3 totals 15 residues. Trimming left V 2 bases short and J 4 bases short, with 11 bases between.

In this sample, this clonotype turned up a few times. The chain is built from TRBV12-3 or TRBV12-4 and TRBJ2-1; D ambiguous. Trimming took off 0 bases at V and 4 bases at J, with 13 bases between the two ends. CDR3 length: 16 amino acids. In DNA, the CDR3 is TGTGCCAGCAGTTTAGCGCCGGTGAAAGGGTACAATGAGCAGTTCTTC. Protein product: CASSLAPVKGYNEQFF.

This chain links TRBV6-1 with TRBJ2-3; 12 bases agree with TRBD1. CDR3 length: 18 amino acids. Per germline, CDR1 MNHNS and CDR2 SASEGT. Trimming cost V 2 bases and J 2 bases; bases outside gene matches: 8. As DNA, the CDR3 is TGTGCCAGCAGTGAACGTGGGACAGGGGGCCGAGTCACAGATACGCAGTATTTT. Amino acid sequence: CASSERGTGGRVTDTQYF.

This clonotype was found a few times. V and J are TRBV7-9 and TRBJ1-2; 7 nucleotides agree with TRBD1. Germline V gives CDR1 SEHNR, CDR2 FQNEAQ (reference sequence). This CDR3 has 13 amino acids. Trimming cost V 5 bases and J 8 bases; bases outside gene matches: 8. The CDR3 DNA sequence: TGTGCCAGCAGCCTCGACAGGGAGCGGGGCTACACCTTC. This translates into CASSLDRERGYTF.

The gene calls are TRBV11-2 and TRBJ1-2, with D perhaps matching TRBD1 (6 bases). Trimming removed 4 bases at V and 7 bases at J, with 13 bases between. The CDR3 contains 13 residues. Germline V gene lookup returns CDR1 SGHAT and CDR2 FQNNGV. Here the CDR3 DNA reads TGTGCCAGCAGCTCATCAGGGGTTCGTGGCTACACCTTC. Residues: CASSSSGVRGYTF.

DNA of the CDR3: TGCGCCAGCAGCCAACGGACGGGCTACGAGCAGTACTTC. As protein: CASSQRTGYEQYF. The chain joins TRBV4-3 to TRBJ2-7, with D hard to call. Between the trimmed V and J ends, which lost 2 bases and 3 bases, there was a span of 8 bases. The germline gives CDR1 LGHNA, CDR2 YSLEER. The CDR3 has 13 residues.

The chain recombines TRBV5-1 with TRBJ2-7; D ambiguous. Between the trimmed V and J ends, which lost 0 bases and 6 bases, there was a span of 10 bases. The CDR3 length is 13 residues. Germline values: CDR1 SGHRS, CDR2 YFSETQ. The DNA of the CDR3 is TGCGCCAGCAGCTTGGACAGTTTCCTCGAGCAGTACTTC. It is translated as CASSLDSFLEQYF.

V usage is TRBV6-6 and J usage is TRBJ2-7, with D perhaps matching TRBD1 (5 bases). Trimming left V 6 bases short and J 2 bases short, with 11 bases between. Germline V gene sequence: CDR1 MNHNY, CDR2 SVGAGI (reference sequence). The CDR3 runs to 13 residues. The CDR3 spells CASRGHETYEQYV. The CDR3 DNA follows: TGTGCCAGCAGAGGACACGAAACCTACGAGCAGTACGTC.

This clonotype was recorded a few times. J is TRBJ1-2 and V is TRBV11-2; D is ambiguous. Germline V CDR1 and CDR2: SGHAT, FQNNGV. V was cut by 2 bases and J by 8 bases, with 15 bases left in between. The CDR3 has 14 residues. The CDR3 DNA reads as TGTGCCAGCAGCTTAATTAATCCGGCCGGCGGCTACACCTTC. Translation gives CASSLINPAGGYTF.

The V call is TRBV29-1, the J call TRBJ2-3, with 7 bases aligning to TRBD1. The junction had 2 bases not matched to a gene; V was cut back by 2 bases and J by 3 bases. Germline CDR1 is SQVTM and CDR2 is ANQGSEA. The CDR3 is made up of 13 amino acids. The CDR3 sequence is CSVEKGATDTQYF. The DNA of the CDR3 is TGCAGCGTTGAAAAGGGGGCTACAGATACGCAGTATTTT.

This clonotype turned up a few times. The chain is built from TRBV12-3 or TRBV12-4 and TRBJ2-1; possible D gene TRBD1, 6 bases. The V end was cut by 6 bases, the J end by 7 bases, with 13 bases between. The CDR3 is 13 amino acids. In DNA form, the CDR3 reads TGTGCCAGCAGAGGCAGGGGTAAAAATGAGCAGTTCTTC. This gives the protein CASRGRGKNEQFF.

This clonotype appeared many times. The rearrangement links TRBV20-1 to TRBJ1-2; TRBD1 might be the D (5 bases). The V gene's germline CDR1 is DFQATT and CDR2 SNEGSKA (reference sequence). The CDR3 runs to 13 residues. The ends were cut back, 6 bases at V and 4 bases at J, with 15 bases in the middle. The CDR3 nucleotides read TGCAGTGCCACGGCGGGGCTCCTCTATGGCTACACCTTC. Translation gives CSATAGLLYGYTF.

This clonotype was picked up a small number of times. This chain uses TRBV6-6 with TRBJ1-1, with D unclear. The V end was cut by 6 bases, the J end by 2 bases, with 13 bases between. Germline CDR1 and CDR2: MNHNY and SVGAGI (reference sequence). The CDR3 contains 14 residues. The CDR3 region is CASSPTRTNTEAFF. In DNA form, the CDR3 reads TGTGCCAGCAGCCCGACCCGCACTAACACTGAAGCTTTCTTT.

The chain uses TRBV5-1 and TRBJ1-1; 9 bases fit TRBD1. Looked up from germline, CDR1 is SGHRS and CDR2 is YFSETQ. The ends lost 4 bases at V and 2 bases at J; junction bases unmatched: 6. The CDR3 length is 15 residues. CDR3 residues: CASSKGQGFNTEAFF. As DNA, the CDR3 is TGCGCCAGCAGCAAGGGACAGGGATTCAACACTGAAGCTTTCTTT.

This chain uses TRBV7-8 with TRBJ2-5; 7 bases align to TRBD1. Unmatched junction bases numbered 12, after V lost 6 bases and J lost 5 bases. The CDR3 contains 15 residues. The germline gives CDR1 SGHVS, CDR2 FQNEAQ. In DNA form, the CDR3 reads TGTGCCAGCAGTCCCTCGGTCCTGGACAGGGAGACCCAGTACTTC. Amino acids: CASSPSVLDRETQYF.

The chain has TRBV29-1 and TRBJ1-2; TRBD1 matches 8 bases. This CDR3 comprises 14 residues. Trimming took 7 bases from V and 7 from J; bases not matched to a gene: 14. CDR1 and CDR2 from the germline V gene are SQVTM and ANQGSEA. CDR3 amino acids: CSDRDRKFALGYTF. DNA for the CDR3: TGCAGCGACCGGGACAGGAAATTTGCTCTTGGCTACACCTTC.

CDR3 loop: CSVQSDRDEGYTF. The CDR3 nucleotides read TGCAGCGTCCAATCCGACAGGGATGAAGGCTACACCTTC. The chain joins TRBV29-1 to TRBJ1-2; 7 positions match TRBD1. The CDR3 runs 13 residues. Germline assignment: CDR1 SQVTM and CDR2 ANQGSEA. V was pared by 6 bases and J by 8 bases, with 12 bases of the junction left unmatched.

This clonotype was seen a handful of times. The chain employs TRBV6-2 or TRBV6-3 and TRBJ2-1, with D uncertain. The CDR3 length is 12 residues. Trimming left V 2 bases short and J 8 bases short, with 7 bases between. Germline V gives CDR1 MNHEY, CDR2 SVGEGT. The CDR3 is CASSYPPDEQFF. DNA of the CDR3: TGTGCCAGCAGTTACCCTCCCGATGAGCAGTTCTTC.

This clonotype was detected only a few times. CDR3: CASSPRPNNEQFF. In DNA form, the CDR3 reads TGTGCCAGCAGCCCCCGACCTAACAATGAGCAGTTCTTC. V usage is TRBV11-2 and J usage is TRBJ2-1; D is uncertain. The CDR3 loop spans 13 amino acids. V was trimmed by 5 bases and J by 5 bases, leaving 10 bases between them. Per the germline V gene, CDR1 is SGHAT and CDR2 is FQNNGV.

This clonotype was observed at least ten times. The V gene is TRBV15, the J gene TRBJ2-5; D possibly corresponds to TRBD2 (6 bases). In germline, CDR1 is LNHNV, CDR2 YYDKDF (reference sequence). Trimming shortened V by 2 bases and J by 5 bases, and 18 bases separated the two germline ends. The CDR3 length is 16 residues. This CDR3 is CATSRRRLVRGETQYF. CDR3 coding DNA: TGTGCCACCAGCAGAAGACGACTAGTAAGAGGGGAGACCCAGTACTTC.

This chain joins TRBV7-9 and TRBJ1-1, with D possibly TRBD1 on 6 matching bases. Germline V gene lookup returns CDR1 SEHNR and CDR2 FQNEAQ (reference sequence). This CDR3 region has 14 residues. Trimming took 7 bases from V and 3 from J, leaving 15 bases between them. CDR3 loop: CASTPWGADTEAFF. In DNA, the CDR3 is TGTGCCAGCACCCCGTGGGGGGCGGACACTGAAGCTTTCTTT.

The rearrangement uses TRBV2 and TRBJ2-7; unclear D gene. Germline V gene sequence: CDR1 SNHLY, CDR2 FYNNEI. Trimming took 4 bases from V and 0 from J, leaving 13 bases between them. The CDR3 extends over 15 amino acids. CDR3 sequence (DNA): TGTGCCAGCAGTGCGACGCTCCTGCGCTCCTACGAGCAGTACTTC. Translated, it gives CASSATLLRSYEQYF.

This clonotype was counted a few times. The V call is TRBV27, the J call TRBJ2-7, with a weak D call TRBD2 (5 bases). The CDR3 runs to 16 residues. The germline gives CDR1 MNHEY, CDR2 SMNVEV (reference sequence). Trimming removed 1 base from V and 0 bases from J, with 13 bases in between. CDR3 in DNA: TGTGCCAGCAGTTTATGGGCTAGCTCCAGCTCCTACGAGCAGTACTTC. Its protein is CASSLWASSSSYEQYF.

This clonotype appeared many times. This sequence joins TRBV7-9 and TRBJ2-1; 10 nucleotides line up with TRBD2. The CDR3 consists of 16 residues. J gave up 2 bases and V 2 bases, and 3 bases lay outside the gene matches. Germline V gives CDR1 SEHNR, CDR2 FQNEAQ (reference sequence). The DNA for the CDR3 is TGTGCCAGCAGCTTAAGCCTAGCGGGGGCCTACAATGAGCAGTTCTTC. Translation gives CASSLSLAGAYNEQFF. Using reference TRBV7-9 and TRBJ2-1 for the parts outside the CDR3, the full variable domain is DTGVSQNPRHKITKRGQNVTFRCDPISEHNRLYWYRQTLGQGPEFLTYFQNEAQLEKSRLLSDRFSAERPKGSFSTLEIQRTEQGDSAMYLCASSLSLAGAYNEQFFGPGTRLTVL.

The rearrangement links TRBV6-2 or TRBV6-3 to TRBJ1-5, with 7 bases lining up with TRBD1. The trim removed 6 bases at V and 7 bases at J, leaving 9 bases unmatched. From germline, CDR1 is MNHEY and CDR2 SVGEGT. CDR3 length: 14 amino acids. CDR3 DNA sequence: TGTGCCAGCAGCGGCCAGGGGGGGCGGCAGCCCCAGCATTTT. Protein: CASSGQGGRQPQHF.

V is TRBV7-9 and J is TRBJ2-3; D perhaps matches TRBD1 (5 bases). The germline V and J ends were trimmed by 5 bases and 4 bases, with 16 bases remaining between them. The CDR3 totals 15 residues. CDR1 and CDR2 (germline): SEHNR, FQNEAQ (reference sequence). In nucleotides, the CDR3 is TGTGCCAGCAGCAAAAGACAGCCTCCGGCAGATACGCAGTATTTT. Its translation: CASSKRQPPADTQYF.

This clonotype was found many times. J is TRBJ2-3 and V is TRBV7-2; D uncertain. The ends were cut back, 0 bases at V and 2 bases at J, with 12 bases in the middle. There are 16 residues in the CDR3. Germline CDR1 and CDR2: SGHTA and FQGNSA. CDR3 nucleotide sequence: TGTGCCAGCAGCTTAGCGGTGGTAGAAATCACAGATACGCAGTATTTT. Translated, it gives CASSLAVVEITDTQYF.

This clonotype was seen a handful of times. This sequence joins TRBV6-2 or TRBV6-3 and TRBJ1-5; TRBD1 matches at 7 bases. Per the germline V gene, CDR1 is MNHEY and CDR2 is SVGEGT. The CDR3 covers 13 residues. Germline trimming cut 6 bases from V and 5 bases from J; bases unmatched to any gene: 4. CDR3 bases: TGTGCCAGCAGACAGGGGTTGGATCAGCCCCAGCATTTT. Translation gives CASRQGLDQPQHF.

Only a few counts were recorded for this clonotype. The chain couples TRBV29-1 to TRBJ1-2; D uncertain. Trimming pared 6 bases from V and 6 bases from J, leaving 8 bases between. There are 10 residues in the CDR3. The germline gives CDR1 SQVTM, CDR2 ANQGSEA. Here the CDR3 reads CSVARDGYTF. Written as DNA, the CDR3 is TGCAGCGTGGCCAGAGATGGCTACACCTTC.